Shown below are 20 T cell receptor beta chains from a single sample sequenced in a study of spatial heterogeneity in lung cancer. Time point in this sample: blood at routine non-recurrence follow-up after resection. Sequencing covered unsorted whole RNA taken from tumor, nontumor lung or frozen PBMC. Via MiXCR, TCRdb re-called the 5' RACE reads, giving one row per CDR3 protein. The sample yields roughly 120,000 distinct CDR3 sequences, less than 15% seen once. Specimen: PBMCs, collected at follow-up. The source is a male donor with early-stage non-small cell lung cancer.

The chain couples TRBV18 to TRBJ1-1; no firm D call. The germline gives CDR1 KGHSH, CDR2 LQKENI. The CDR3 has 12 amino acids. Between the trimmed V and J ends, which lost 3 bases and 6 bases, there was a span of 8 bases. CDR3 sequence reads: CASSPQAAEAFF. The CDR3 region has the DNA TGTGCCAGCTCACCCCAGGCAGCTGAAGCTTTCTTT. Filled out from reference TRBV18 and TRBJ1-1, the complete variable domain reads NAGVMQNPRHLVRRRGQEARLRCSPMKGHSHVYWYRQLPEEGLKFMVYLQKENIIDESGMPKERFSAEFPKEGPSILRIQQVVRGDSAAYFCASSPQAAEAFFGQGTRLTVV.

The chain combines TRBV29-1 with TRBJ1-2; D call uncertain. Germline-derived CDR1 and CDR2 are SQVTM and ANQGSEA. With 3 bases removed from V and 7 bases from J, the gap between germline ends came to 0 bases. This CDR3 has 8 residues. The CDR3 sequence is CSVDGYTF. CDR3 bases: TGCAGCGTTGATGGCTACACCTTC.

This clonotype was picked up many times. This sequence joins TRBV20-1 and TRBJ1-5; D not resolved. Germline V gene lookup returns CDR1 DFQATT and CDR2 SNEGSKA (reference sequence). Trimming shortened V by 6 bases and J by 6 bases, and 15 bases separated the two germline ends. This CDR3 has 13 residues. CDR3 nucleotide sequence: TGCAGTGCCTCGAAGGAGGTAGTTCAGCCCCAGCATTTT. As protein: CSASKEVVQPQHF.

This clonotype was picked up many times. The gene calls are TRBV29-1 and TRBJ2-1; 8 bases line up with TRBD1. This CDR3 is built from 14 residues. Looked up from germline, CDR1 is SQVTM and CDR2 is ANQGSEA. V lost 3 bases and J lost 7; bases outside the gene matches: 8. In DNA form, the CDR3 reads TGCAGCGTTGATTTGAGACAGGGGATGAATGAGCAGTTCTTC. Residues: CSVDLRQGMNEQFF.

The rearrangement joins TRBV5-1 to TRBJ2-2, with unresolved D. The germline gives CDR1 SGHRS, CDR2 YFSETQ. V lost 5 bases and J lost 0, with 8 bases in between. The CDR3 length is 14 residues. This chain's CDR3 is CASSINSNTGELFF. The DNA of the CDR3 is TGCGCCAGCAGTATTAACTCGAACACCGGGGAGCTGTTTTTT.

The chain uses TRBV3-1 and TRBJ2-3, with D possibly being TRBD2 (5 bases). The germline V and J ends were trimmed by 3 bases and 4 bases, with 14 bases remaining between them. The CDR3 runs 15 residues. The germline gives CDR1 LGHDT, CDR2 YNNKEL (reference sequence). For the CDR3, the DNA is TGTGCCAGCAGCCAGGACTCGTTGGGAGCAGATACGCAGTATTTT. It specifies CASSQDSLGADTQYF.

This clonotype was found many times. As DNA, the CDR3 is TGTGCCACCAGCAGGGACAGGGGGCGGTACGAGCAGTACTTC. It translates to CATSRDRGRYEQYF. The rearrangement links TRBV15 to TRBJ2-7; 11 bases fit TRBD1. The CDR3 is made up of 14 amino acids. Germline CDR1 and CDR2: LNHNV and YYDKDF (reference sequence). After removal of 3 bases from V and 4 bases from J, the junction contained 2 bases not matched to a gene.

V gene TRBV20-1 combines with J gene TRBJ1-6; TRBD1 might be the D (6 bases). Germline CDR1 and CDR2: DFQATT and SNEGSKA (reference sequence). With 1 base removed from V and 13 bases from J, the gap between germline ends came to 20 bases. This CDR3 is 15 amino acids long. CDR3 nucleotides: TGCAGTGCTAGAGCCGGGACTGGGGGCGGTTGGCCCCTCCACTTT. Protein: CSARAGTGGGWPLHF.

This clonotype appeared a few times. The rearrangement uses TRBV9 and TRBJ1-1; D perhaps matches TRBD1 (5 bases). Germline CDR1 is SGDLS and CDR2 is YYNGEE. The CDR3 is made up of 13 amino acids. Between the trimmed V and J ends, which lost 0 bases and 7 bases, there was a span of 10 bases. CDR3 coding DNA: TGTGCCAGCAGCGTAGATCAGGGCTATGAAGCTTTCTTT. As protein: CASSVDQGYEAFF.

The chain uses TRBV7-8 and TRBJ2-7; TRBD1 aligns across 9 bases. This CDR3 is 17 amino acids long. V lost 0 bases and J lost 0; bases outside the gene matches: 6. Germline CDR1 SGHVS, CDR2 FQNEAQ. The CDR3 coding sequence is TGTGCCAGCAGCTTAGCGGGGGGACAGGGCGACTCCTACGAGCAGTACTTC. This gives the protein CASSLAGGQGDSYEQYF. The variable domain in full, completed from reference TRBV7-8 and TRBJ2-7, reads GAGVSQSPRYKVAKRGQDVALRCDPISGHVSLFWYQQALGQGPEFLTYFQNEAQLDKSGLPSDRFFAERPEGSVSTLKIQRTQQEDSAVYLCASSLAGGQGDSYEQYFGPGTRLTVT.

This clonotype was found a few times. The V gene is TRBV6-1, the J gene TRBJ1-1; D might be TRBD1 (5 bases). The germline CDR1 and CDR2 sequences are MNHNS and SASEGT. The CDR3 loop spans 12 amino acids. V lost 2 bases and J 11 bases, leaving 12 bases between the germline ends. The CDR3 DNA follows: TGTGCCAGCAGTGAATTAGACAGAGGCGCTTTCTTT. Amino acids: CASSELDRGAFF.

This clonotype was observed a few times. The gene calls are TRBV19 and TRBJ2-7; D is unclear. This CDR3 is built from 14 residues. V was clipped by 1 base and J by 2 bases, with 9 bases between them. In germline, CDR1 is LNHDA, CDR2 SQIVND (reference sequence). The DNA for the CDR3 is TGTGCCAGTAGTATAGTTGCCGCCGCCTACGAGCAGTACTTC. Its translation: CASSIVAAAYEQYF.

This clonotype was observed at least ten times. The chain joins TRBV29-1 to TRBJ2-7, with a possible D match to TRBD1 (6 bases). This CDR3 is 14 amino acids long. V was pared by 4 bases and J by 4 bases, with 17 bases between. Germline V gives CDR1 SQVTM, CDR2 ANQGSEA. The CDR3 here is CSVGTTGNRYEQYF. The DNA for the CDR3 is TGCAGCGTTGGGACCACAGGGAATAGATACGAGCAGTACTTC.

The rearrangement joins TRBV4-2 to TRBJ1-1; D unclear. The CDR3 is 13 amino acids. Trimming left V 1 base short and J 10 bases short, with 13 bases between. Germline V gene lookup returns CDR1 LGHNA and CDR2 YNFKEQ. Written as DNA, the CDR3 is TGTGCCAGCAGCCAAGTCGCCACGGAGGTAGCTTTCTTT. It translates to CASSQVATEVAFF.

This chain links TRBV13 with TRBJ2-3, with D perhaps TRBD1 or TRBD2 (5 bases each). Germline V CDR1 and CDR2: PRHDT, FYEKMQ (reference sequence). The V gene lost 4 bases and the J gene lost 2 bases, with 16 bases spanning the gap. This CDR3 comprises 16 residues. CDR3 amino acids: CASSSRGLDITDTQYF. For the CDR3, the DNA is TGTGCCAGCAGCTCCAGAGGACTGGACATCACAGATACGCAGTATTTT.

The CDR3 bases are TGTGCCAGCAGCCCCCGGGGGGGGAGCTCCTACAATGAGCAGTTCTTC. Protein sequence: CASSPRGGSSYNEQFF. The rearrangement links TRBV5-4 to TRBJ2-1; 8 bases line up with TRBD2. CDR1 is SGHNT, CDR2 YYREEE, per germline (reference sequence). J was trimmed by 0 bases and V by 4 bases; bases with no gene match: 6. This CDR3 has 16 amino acids.

J is TRBJ1-4 and V is TRBV5-1, with D possibly matching TRBD1 (5 bases). The CDR3 has 13 amino acids. V gave up 4 bases and J gave up 8 bases, with 12 bases separating them. The germline V gene has CDR1 SGHRS and CDR2 YFSETQ. The CDR3 DNA is TGCGCCAGCAGCCGCCAGGGAGGGGAAAAACTGTTTTTT. It is translated as CASSRQGGEKLFF.

This clonotype was found many times. The V and J genes are TRBV15 and TRBJ2-2; D remains ambiguous. Germline lookup yields CDR1 LNHNV and CDR2 YYDKDF (reference sequence). This CDR3 spans 14 amino acids. The V and J ends lost 9 bases and 3 bases respectively, with 14 bases between them. CDR3 sequence: CATTWLPDTGELFF. The CDR3 coding sequence is TGTGCCACGACCTGGCTACCTGACACCGGGGAGCTGTTTTTT.

The gene calls are TRBV6-5 and TRBJ2-5; 7 bases are a match to TRBD1. Germline V gene lookup returns CDR1 MNHEY and CDR2 SVGAGI. The CDR3 is 15 residues long. V lost 2 bases and J lost 2; bases outside the gene matches: 5. The CDR3 reads CASSYPDRLQETQYF. The CDR3 DNA follows: TGTGCCAGCAGTTACCCGGACAGGCTTCAAGAGACCCAGTACTTC.

The V gene is TRBV7-3, the J gene TRBJ2-1, with D possibly being TRBD2 (6 bases). V was cut by 3 bases and J by 8 bases, with 11 bases left in between. Germline V gene sequence: CDR1 SGHTA, CDR2 FQGTGA. The CDR3 is 13 amino acids. The CDR3 loop is CASSFQGGDEQFF. DNA of the CDR3: TGTGCCAGCAGCTTCCAGGGAGGTGATGAGCAGTTCTTC.